This TCR beta chain stems from a study of T cell repertoires in cytomegalovirus infection. Study-wide points: Pooled public TCR beta family frequency picked out CMV carriers with the relevant HLA.

About this clonotype itself: The antigen is undetermined.

TCRdb used MiXCR to reprocess the reads, holding one entry per CDR3 protein. Of about 310,000 distinct CDR3 sequences detected, around 10% appear once; the ten largest clones hold approximately 2.4%. This CDR3 is 15 amino acids long. V was shortened by 6 bases and J by 3 bases, with 17 bases between the two germline ends. The germline V gene encodes CDR1 DFQATT and CDR2 SNEGSKA (reference sequence). The chain carries TRBV20-1 and TRBJ2-2, with D perhaps matching TRBD1 (6 bases). This clonotype originated in a human donor in good health (CMV status not recorded). Some clones in this sample may be carry-over from other donors' samples. Sequencing was performed on PBMCs. CDR3 amino acids: CSAPTQGLDTGELFF. CDR3 nucleotide sequence: TGCAGTGCCCCGACCCAGGGGTTAGACACCGGGGAGCTGTTTTTT.